The T cell receptor (beta chain) under discussion was sequenced for a study of PD-1 blockade in mismatch repair-deficient tumors. Study-wide results and limits: Tumor-resident clones, often absent from pretreatment blood, expanded after pembrolizumab and then contracted.

Data came from immunoSEQ multiplex PCR; TCRdb stores just in-frame clones and leaves some out. The sample lists approximately 130,000 clones, approximately 86% occurring once. The germline CDR1 and CDR2 sequences are MNHNY and SVGAGI (reference sequence). This CDR3 is built from 15 residues. Trimming removed 2 bases from V and 6 bases from J; junction bases left unmatched: 2. As for this clone: Its antigen remains unknown.

The receptor was isolated from an adult with mismatch repair-deficient cancer. V and J are TRBV6-6 and TRBJ2-3; 13 bases are shared with TRBD2. Sequencing used peripheral blood, obtained 44 weeks after starting pembrolizumab. DNA of the CDR3: TGTGCCAGCAGTTACACTAGCGGGAGGGGGGATACGCAGTATTTT. Its translation is CASSYTSGRGDTQYF.